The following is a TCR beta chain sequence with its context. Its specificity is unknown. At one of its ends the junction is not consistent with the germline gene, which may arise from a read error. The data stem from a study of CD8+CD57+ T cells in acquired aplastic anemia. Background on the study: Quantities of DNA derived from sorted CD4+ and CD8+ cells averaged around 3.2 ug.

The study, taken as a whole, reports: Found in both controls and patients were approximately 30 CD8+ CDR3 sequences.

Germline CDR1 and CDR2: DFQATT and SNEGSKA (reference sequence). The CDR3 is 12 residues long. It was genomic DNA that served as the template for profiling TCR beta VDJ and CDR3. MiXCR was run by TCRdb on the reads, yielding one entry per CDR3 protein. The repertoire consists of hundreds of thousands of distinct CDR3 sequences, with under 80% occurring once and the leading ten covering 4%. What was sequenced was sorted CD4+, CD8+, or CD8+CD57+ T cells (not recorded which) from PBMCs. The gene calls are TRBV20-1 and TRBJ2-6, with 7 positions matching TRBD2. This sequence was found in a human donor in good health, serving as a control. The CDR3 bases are TGCAGTGCTAGTCCCCAGCGGGGTACTGAAGCTTTC. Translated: CSASPQRGTEAF.